The rows below give T cell receptor beta chains drawn from one sample of a study of cytomegalovirus exposure and HLA in healthy donors. The assay was immunoSEQ multiplex PCR, and TCRdb's table has in-frame clones only and misses some. The table records approximately 100,000 clones, 77% of them present only once. Material: PBMCs. These receptors all come from a woman between 40 and 55 years old in good health and CMV-seronegative. The CDR3 runs from the conserved cysteine through the conserved F or W. Fields, in order: D gene, V gene, J gene, clone size, CDR3 protein, CDR3 DNA. The D gene is left open where the match is weak. A row's size may be missing; if present it is once, few, many or a size class.

>-|TRBV7-9|TRBJ1-2|once
CASSLGDGYTF
TGTGCCAGCAGCTTAGGAGATGGCTACACCTTC
>-|TRBV4-1|TRBJ2-7|-
CASSQDRFYEQYF
TGCGCCAGCAGCCAAGATCGGTTCTACGAGCAGTACTTC
>-|TRBV5-1|TRBJ1-2|once
CASSPNTTGYGYTF
TGCGCCAGCAGCCCCAATACTACTGGGTATGGCTACACCTTC
>-|TRBV11-3|TRBJ1-1|-
CASSSRTAGNTEAFF
TGTGCCAGCAGCTCGCGAACTGCAGGGAACACTGAAGCTTTCTTT
>TRBD1|TRBV18|TRBJ2-7|-
CASSPGTGTYEQYF
TGTGCCAGCTCACCAGGGACAGGGACCTACGAGCAGTACTTC
>TRBD1|TRBV5-4|TRBJ2-1|few
CASSQGQGAPRDEQFF
TGTGCCAGCAGCCAGGGACAGGGGGCCCCAAGGGATGAGCAGTTCTTC
>-|TRBV29-1|TRBJ2-7|few
CSVVGDTYEQYF
TGCAGCGTTGTAGGCGACACCTACGAGCAGTACTTC
>TRBD1|TRBV10-1|TRBJ1-5|-
CASSESGQGMGQPQHF
TGCGCCAGCAGTGAGTCTGGACAGGGGATGGGTCAGCCCCAGCATTTT
>-|TRBV19|TRBJ2-1|-
CASSIMNEQFF
TGTGCCAGTAGTATCATGAATGAGCAGTTCTTC
>-|TRBV2|TRBJ1-2|-
CASSEEAYGRLDGYTF
TGTGCCAGCAGTGAAGAGGCGTACGGCCGACTCGATGGCTACACCTTC
>-|TRBV5-6|TRBJ1-6|-
CASSLNRLNSPLHF
TGTGCCAGCAGCTTGAACAGGTTAAATTCACCCCTCCACTTT
>TRBD1|TRBV9|TRBJ2-6|-
CASSLRDSESGANVLTF
TGTGCCAGCAGCCTTCGGGACAGCGAATCTGGGGCCAACGTCCTGACTTTC
>-|TRBV7-9|TRBJ2-3|-
CASSSRDSPTDTQYF
TGTGCCAGCAGCTCGCGGGACAGCCCCACAGATACGCAGTATTTT
>TRBD1|TRBV11-3|TRBJ1-1|once
CASSPRGTNTEAFF
TGTGCCAGCAGCCCCAGGGGGACGAACACTGAAGCTTTCTTT
>-|TRBV27|TRBJ1-2|few
CASSRMKGDGYTF
TGTGCCAGCAGCCGTATGAAGGGGGATGGCTACACCTTC
>-|TRBV6-1|TRBJ1-3|-
CASSEGSFGLFRNTIYF
TGTGCCAGCAGTGAAGGAAGTTTCGGACTGTTTCGAAACACCATATATTTT
>TRBD2|TRBV4-2|TRBJ2-2|-
CASKTGLAGAIANTGELFF
TGTGCCAGCAAAACGGGACTAGCGGGGGCCATTGCGAACACCGGGGAGCTGTTTTTT
>TRBD1|TRBV2|TRBJ1-5|once
CASSMTGGQQPQHF
TGTGCCAGCAGTATGACAGGGGGCCAACAGCCCCAGCATTTT
>-|TRBV9|TRBJ2-1|few
CASSYSWGVNEQFF
TGTGCCAGCAGCTACTCGTGGGGGGTCAATGAGCAGTTCTTC
>TRBD1|TRBV2|TRBJ2-5|-
CASSGTGRWETQYF
TGTGCCAGCAGTGGGACAGGAAGATGGGAGACCCAGTACTTC
>-|TRBV6-5|TRBJ1-2|-
CASSYRSRAENYGYTF
TGTGCCAGCAGTTATCGTTCGAGGGCGGAGAACTATGGCTACACCTTC
>TRBD2|TRBV29-1|TRBJ2-5|-
CSVQTSGGTQYF
TGCAGCGTCCAAACTAGCGGAGGGACCCAGTACTTC
>-|TRBV4-2|TRBJ1-5|-
CASSQGSGGNQPQHF
TGTGCCAGCAGCCAAGGGAGCGGCGGCAATCAGCCCCAGCATTTT
>-|TRBV19|TRBJ2-2|-
CASSISNRLGFRELFF
TGTGCCAGTAGTATCAGCAACAGGCTCGGTTTTCGGGAGCTGTTTTTT
>-|TRBV7-8|TRBJ1-1|-
CASSLAGRLSLNTEAFF
TGTGCCAGCAGCTTAGCGGGGCGACTGAGCCTGAACACTGAAGCTTTCTTT
>TRBD2|TRBV29-1|TRBJ2-3|-
CSVLVSPGGGTDTQYF
TGCAGCGTTCTTGTATCCCCGGGGGGGGGAACAGATACGCAGTATTTT
>-|TRBV4-1|TRBJ1-2|-
CASSQDRSRAYGYTF
TGCGCCAGCAGCCAAGATCGAAGCAGGGCCTATGGCTACACCTTC
>-|TRBV4-3|TRBJ2-6|-
CASRPGSSGANVLTF
TGCGCCAGCAGACCGGGGAGCTCTGGGGCCAACGTCCTGACTTTC
>-|TRBV27|TRBJ1-1|-
CASSLMDRNTEAFF
TGTGCCAGCAGTTTGATGGACAGGAACACTGAAGCTTTCTTT
>-|TRBV10-2|TRBJ2-1|-
CASRALYNEQFF
TGCGCCAGCAGAGCACTCTACAATGAGCAGTTCTTC
>-|TRBV7-8|TRBJ2-1|-
CASSLRVAGPNEQFF
TGTGCCAGCAGCTTACGGGTGGCGGGCCCCAATGAGCAGTTCTTC
>-|TRBV5-1|TRBJ1-4|-
CASSFGLNEKLFF
TGCGCCAGCAGCTTCGGACTTAATGAAAAACTGTTTTTT
>TRBD1|TRBV2|TRBJ1-1|-
CASLVDRGGSAFF
TGTGCCAGCCTCGTAGACAGGGGGGGTTCGGCTTTCTTT
>-|TRBV7-3|TRBJ2-1|-
CASSRRGSGSYNEQFF
TGTGCCAGCAGCCGGAGGGGAAGTGGGTCCTACAATGAGCAGTTCTTC
>TRBD2|TRBV5-1|TRBJ2-7|-
CASSDGLVPYEQYF
TGCGCCAGCAGCGATGGACTAGTCCCATACGAGCAGTACTTC
>-|TRBV5-6|TRBJ2-7|-
CASSTTRSSSYEQYF
TGTGCCAGCAGCACTACAAGATCAAGCTCCTACGAGCAGTACTTC
>-|TRBV2|TRBJ1-4|few
CASSETGWEKLFF
TGTGCCAGCAGTGAAACAGGGTGGGAAAAACTGTTTTTT
>TRBD2|TRBV5-1|TRBJ2-1|-
CASRLRAGGDLYNEQFF
TGCGCCAGCAGACTGCGGGCCGGGGGGGACCTGTACAATGAGCAGTTCTTC
>-|TRBV30|TRBJ1-2|-
CAWSVGPLGYGYTF
TGTGCCTGGAGTGTAGGCCCACTAGGCTATGGCTACACCTTC
>-|TRBV7-9|TRBJ1-4|-
CASSLQGGEVFF
TGTGCCAGCAGCTTACAAGGTGGGGAGGTGTTTTTT
>TRBD2|TRBV7-9|TRBJ2-3|-
CASSWGLAGGGSTDTQYF
TGTGCCAGCAGCTGGGGACTAGCGGGGGGGGGAAGCACAGATACGCAGTATTTT
>-|TRBV5-1|TRBJ1-6|-
CASSPRGYNSPLHF
TGCGCCAGCAGCCCCCGGGGGTATAATTCACCCCTCCACTTT
>-|TRBV7-8|TRBJ2-5|-
CASSFGVGTQYF
TGTGCCAGCAGCTTCGGGGTGGGGACCCAGTACTTC
>TRBD1|TRBV19|TRBJ2-3|-
CASSIPGGHDTQYF
TGTGCCAGTAGTATACCAGGGGGCCACGATACGCAGTATTTT
>TRBD1|TRBV5-4|TRBJ2-7|-
CASSGPTGGLSYEQYF
TGTGCCAGCAGCGGGCCAACAGGGGGTCTCTCCTACGAGCAGTACTTC
>TRBD2|TRBV9|TRBJ2-1|-
CASSERASGGSEQFF
TGTGCCAGCAGCGAGAGGGCTAGCGGGGGTAGTGAGCAGTTCTTC
>-|TRBV4-3|TRBJ1-2|-
CASSQDPNKKGYTF
TGCGCCAGCAGCCAAGACCCGAACAAGAAGGGCTACACCTTC
>TRBD2|TRBV7-2|TRBJ2-3|-
CASSSKGLARDTQYF
TGTGCCAGCAGCTCAAAGGGACTAGCGCGAGATACGCAGTATTTT
>-|TRBV2|TRBJ1-1|-
CASSGQGRVNTEAFF
TGTGCCAGCAGTGGCCAGGGCAGGGTGAACACTGAAGCTTTCTTT
>-|TRBV7-3|TRBJ1-1|few
CASSQGMNTEAFF
TGTGCCAGCAGTCAGGGCATGAACACTGAAGCTTTCTTT
>TRBD1|TRBV7-9|TRBJ1-3|-
CASSSAGQGYSGNTIYF
TGTGCCAGCAGCTCGGCCGGACAGGGTTACTCTGGAAACACCATATATTTT
>-|TRBV4-1|TRBJ1-5|-
CASSLSRGNGQPQHF
TGCGCCAGCAGTCTCTCTCGGGGGAACGGTCAGCCCCAGCATTTT
>-|TRBV23-1|TRBJ1-2|once
CASSLFNGYTF
TGCGCCAGCAGTCTTTTCAATGGCTACACCTTC
>-|TRBV19|TRBJ1-1|many
CASSIGDTGLAFF
TGTGCCAGTAGTATCGGGGACACGGGTCTTGCTTTCTTT
>TRBD2|TRBV7-3|TRBJ2-5|-
CASSLAGGGTQYF
TGTGCCAGCAGCTTAGCGGGGGGCGGGACCCAGTACTTC